These 26 T cell receptor beta chains came from one sample sequenced in a study of T-cell memory formation after mild COVID-19. TCRdb processed the 5' RACE reads anew with MiXCR; each CDR3 protein has one entry. The repertoire has about half a million distinct CDR3 sequences, 15% to 20% of them found once; the top ten carry roughly an eighth. What was sequenced was PBMCs or a T cell subset sorted from them (not recorded which). The receptors come from an adult woman who had mild COVID-19 (a few samples of this study predate the infection). Cell type and time point are not known.

In the case of this clonotype: At one end the junction does not follow the germline gene, possibly because of a read error. The rearrangement joins TRBV15 to TRBJ1-1, with unresolved D. The CDR3 spans 12 residues. Germline assignment: CDR1 LNHNV and CDR2 YYDKDF (reference sequence). CDR3 nucleotide sequence: TGTGCCACCCGCAGAGTGAACACTGAAGCTTTCTTT. Translating it yields CATRRVNTEAFF.

This chain joins TRBV12-5 and TRBJ1-4, with D tentatively TRBD1 (6 bases). Germline CDR1 reads LGHNT; CDR2 reads FRNRAP. The germline V and J ends were trimmed by 2 bases and 6 bases, with 19 bases remaining between them. The CDR3 is 17 residues long. The CDR3 loop is CASGLPKPGQGYEKLFF. CDR3 in DNA: TGTGCTAGTGGTTTGCCGAAGCCGGGACAAGGCTATGAAAAACTGTTTTTT. The complete variable domain, with remaining parts taken from reference TRBV12-5 and TRBJ1-4, reads DARVTQTPRHKVTEMGQEVTMRCQPILGHNTVFWYRQTMMQGLELLAYFRNRAPLDDSGMPKDRFSAEMPDATLATLKIQPSEPRDSAVYFCASGLPKPGQGYEKLFFGSGTQLSVL.

The genes are TRBV7-9 and TRBJ2-4; the D is unclear. This CDR3 contains 15 residues. V was trimmed by 5 bases and J by 2 bases, leaving 13 bases between them. Germline CDR1 reads SEHNR; CDR2 reads FQNEAQ (reference sequence). CDR3 sequence: CASSGRERPKNIQYF. CDR3 coding DNA: TGTGCCAGCAGCGGCCGCGAGCGTCCCAAAAACATTCAGTACTTC.

This clonotype was found a few times. The rearrangement uses TRBV20-1 and TRBJ2-2, with D perhaps matching TRBD1 (6 bases). In germline, CDR1 is DFQATT, CDR2 SNEGSKA (reference sequence). This CDR3 contains 12 residues. Trimming took off 4 bases at V and 6 bases at J, with 9 bases between the two ends. CDR3 residues: CSANRDPGELFF. CDR3 nucleotides: TGCAGTGCTAACAGGGACCCCGGGGAGCTGTTTTTT.

This clonotype appeared many times. The V call is TRBV5-6, the J call TRBJ2-3; perhaps TRBD2 as D (6 bases). The CDR3 loop spans 18 amino acids. Trimming stripped 4 bases from V and 2 bases from J, with 23 bases between. Germline values: CDR1 SGHDT, CDR2 YYEEEE. The CDR3, as DNA: TGTGCCAGCAGCCTAAACCTCGGGACTGACCAAATCACAGATACGCAGTATTTT. Protein sequence: CASSLNLGTDQITDTQYF.

This clonotype was recorded only once. This rearrangement joins TRBV20-1 to TRBJ2-7; possibly TRBD1 or TRBD2 for D (5 bases each). The germline CDR1 and CDR2 sequences are DFQATT and SNEGSKA (reference sequence). This CDR3 contains 11 residues. The CDR3 sequence is CSPGTPYEQYF. Written as DNA, the CDR3 is TGCAGCCCCGGGACCCCCTACGAGCAGTACTTC.

The J gene is TRBJ1-2, the V gene TRBV6-2 or TRBV6-3, with 7 bases matching TRBD1. Trimming removed 5 bases from V and 4 bases from J; junction bases left unmatched: 7. The CDR3 contains 14 residues. Germline CDR1 MNHEY, CDR2 SVGEGT. CDR3 sequence: CASSAGTDSYGYTF. CDR3 sequence (DNA): TGTGCCAGCAGTGCCGGGACAGATTCCTATGGCTACACCTTC.

The table lists this clonotype with a few counts. The chain links TRBV28 to TRBJ2-5, with D uncertain. Trimming pared 6 bases from V and 5 bases from J, leaving 7 bases between. This CDR3 has 11 residues. Germline loops: CDR1 MDHEN, CDR2 SYDVKM. CDR3 region: CASRSAETQYF. The DNA for the CDR3 is TGTGCCAGCAGGAGTGCGGAGACCCAGTACTTC.

This clonotype was seen a few times. CDR3 in amino acids: CASSLKGGLGNTIYF. CDR3 DNA sequence: TGTGCCAGCAGCTTGAAGGGGGGCCTGGGAAACACCATATATTTT. The chain couples TRBV5-6 to TRBJ1-3, with a possible D match to TRBD1 (6 bases). This CDR3 has 15 amino acids. Germline V lookup: CDR1 SGHDT, CDR2 YYEEEE. Trimming shortened V by 1 base and J by 4 bases, and 12 bases separated the two germline ends.

The chain has TRBV7-9 and TRBJ2-3; perhaps TRBD1 as D (6 bases). Germline V gene lookup returns CDR1 SEHNR and CDR2 FQNEAQ (reference sequence). Trimming left V 5 bases short and J 2 bases short, with 14 bases between. The length of the CDR3 is 15 residues. The CDR3 loop is CASSERDKPTDTQYF. As DNA, the CDR3 is TGTGCCAGCAGCGAACGGGACAAGCCCACAGATACGCAGTATTTT.

This clonotype was seen a few times. The CDR3 DNA sequence: TGTGCCAGCTCACCCTACTCTAGCACAGATACGCAGTATTTT. Translating it yields CASSPYSSTDTQYF. The chain couples TRBV18 to TRBJ2-3; D remains ambiguous. This CDR3 contains 14 residues. The germline CDR1 and CDR2 sequences are KGHSH and LQKENI. The V end was cut by 3 bases, the J end by 0 bases, with 7 bases between.

This clonotype was seen only a few times. The chain couples TRBV5-6 to TRBJ1-6; 8 nucleotides agree with TRBD1. The CDR3 has 15 residues. V gave up 1 base and J gave up 5 bases; unmatched junction bases: 2. The germline V gene has CDR1 SGHDT and CDR2 YYEEEE. The CDR3 sequence is CASSLHRGNNSPLHF. The CDR3 bases are TGTGCCAGCAGCTTGCACAGGGGGAATAATTCACCCCTCCACTTT.

This clonotype was seen a handful of times. The J gene is TRBJ2-1, the V gene TRBV24-1; D perhaps matches TRBD2 (5 bases). This CDR3 is 11 amino acids long. The V gene's germline CDR1 is KGHDR and CDR2 SFDVKD. The V end lost 11 bases, the J end lost 6 bases, and 10 bases lay between the germline ends. The CDR3 sequence: CAIEDFNEQFF. For the CDR3, the DNA is TGTGCCATCGAGGACTTCAATGAGCAGTTCTTC.

This clonotype was counted a few times. The chain carries TRBV5-5 and TRBJ2-7; no reliable D call. Between the trimmed V and J ends, which lost 1 base and 6 bases, there was a span of 20 bases. Germline values: CDR1 SGHKS, CDR2 YYEKEE (reference sequence). The CDR3 totals 16 residues. CDR3 DNA: TGTGCCAGCAGCTTGTTACGGCAGGCTAAGAGTACCGAGCAGTACTTC. Protein product: CASSLLRQAKSTEQYF.

The table lists this clonotype with a few counts. This chain's CDR3 is CSVEGQGGSYEQYF. The CDR3, as DNA: TGCAGCGTTGAGGGCCAGGGCGGCTCCTACGAGCAGTACTTC. The chain uses TRBV29-1 and TRBJ2-7, with D maybe TRBD1 (5 bases). V was clipped by 3 bases and J by 0 bases, with 12 bases between them. Germline V lookup: CDR1 SQVTM, CDR2 ANQGSEA. The CDR3 runs 14 residues.

This chain connects TRBV7-2 to TRBJ2-3, with D perhaps assigned TRBD1 or TRBD2 (5 bases each). With 3 bases removed from V and 1 base from J, the gap between germline ends came to 14 bases. The CDR3 has 16 amino acids. Germline V gene sequence: CDR1 SGHTA, CDR2 FQGNSA. CDR3 sequence reads: CASSFFPGRGTDTQYF. The CDR3, as DNA: TGTGCCAGCAGCTTTTTCCCGGGGCGCGGCACAGATACGCAGTATTTT.

This clonotype was seen only a few times. The chain uses TRBV12-3 or TRBV12-4 and TRBJ2-1; D possibly corresponds to TRBD2 (6 bases). This CDR3 contains 14 residues. Deletions cut 3 bases from V and 7 bases from J, with 13 bases between. CDR3 amino acids: CASSLTRGANEQFF. The CDR3 DNA reads as TGTGCCAGCAGTTTGACTAGAGGGGCGAATGAGCAGTTCTTC.

This clonotype occurred many times. V is TRBV2 and J is TRBJ2-7, with D possibly TRBD1 on 6 matching bases. With 2 bases removed from V and 3 bases from J, the gap between germline ends came to 11 bases. The CDR3 sequence is 14 residues long. CDR1 and CDR2 from the germline V gene are SNHLY and FYNNEI. As DNA, the CDR3 is TGTGCCAGCAGTGAACAGGGGATCGGCTACGAGCAGTACTTC. Protein sequence: CASSEQGIGYEQYF.

This sequence joins TRBV15 and TRBJ1-4; weak D call: TRBD1 (6 bases). The length of the CDR3 is 15 residues. Trimming took off 5 bases at V and 6 bases at J, with 16 bases between the two ends. Germline V gives CDR1 LNHNV, CDR2 YYDKDF (reference sequence). CDR3 coding DNA: TGTGCCACCAGCGGCCCGGACAGCGATTATGAAAAACTGTTTTTT. Translating it yields CATSGPDSDYEKLFF. The whole variable domain, filled in from reference TRBV15 and TRBJ1-4, reads DAMVIQNPRYQVTQFGKPVTLSCSQTLNHNVMYWYQQKSSQAPKLLFHYYDKDFNNEADTPDNFQSRRPNTSFCFLDIRSPGLGDTAMYLCATSGPDSDYEKLFFGSGTQLSVL.

This clonotype was recorded a few times. The chain has TRBV20-1 and TRBJ2-5; the D gene could be TRBD1 or TRBD2 (6 bases each). V was clipped by 3 bases and J by 4 bases, with 15 bases between them. In germline, CDR1 is DFQATT, CDR2 SNEGSKA (reference sequence). The CDR3 is made up of 14 amino acids. CDR3 nucleotides: TGCAGTGCTAGGAGGGGCAGGGGAGGAGAGACCCAGTACTTC. This gives the protein CSARRGRGGETQYF.

There are a few counts of this clonotype. The chain employs TRBV29-1 and TRBJ1-1; TRBD1 agrees at 8 bases. V shed 6 bases and J 1 base; nucleotides not matched to a gene: 7. From germline, CDR1 is SQVTM and CDR2 ANQGSEA. This CDR3 has 14 amino acids. The CDR3 reads CSVAGQGSNTEAFF. Written as DNA, the CDR3 is TGCAGCGTGGCCGGACAGGGATCGAACACTGAAGCTTTCTTT.

There are a few counts of this clonotype. V usage is TRBV6-4 and J usage is TRBJ2-1, with 10 bases identical to TRBD2. V lost 0 bases, J lost 0 bases, and 14 bases stayed unmatched. Germline CDR1 and CDR2: MRHNA and SNTAGT. CDR3 length equals 21 residues. This CDR3 reads CASSDSQVLAGGMSSYNEQFF. CDR3 in DNA: TGTGCCAGCAGTGACTCGCAGGTTTTAGCGGGAGGCATGAGCTCCTACAATGAGCAGTTCTTC.

The sample holds many counts of this clonotype. The chain recombines TRBV7-2 with TRBJ1-4; 7 nucleotides align to TRBD1. Germline CDR1 is SGHTA and CDR2 is FQGNSA. The junction had 4 bases not matched to a gene; V was cut back by 5 bases and J by 1 base. This CDR3 comprises 15 residues. CDR3 sequence (DNA): TGTGCCAGCAGCGCGGGGGACAGAACTAATGAAAAACTGTTTTTT. This sequence encodes CASSAGDRTNEKLFF.

This clonotype was seen only a few times. This chain links TRBV5-8 with TRBJ2-7, with 9 bases lining up with TRBD1. There are 14 residues in the CDR3. V shed 2 bases and J 3 bases; nucleotides not matched to a gene: 3. Per the germline V gene, CDR1 is SGHTS and CDR2 is YDEGEE. The CDR3 region has the DNA TGTGCCAGCAGCTTTTGGGACAGGGACTACGAGCAGTACTTC. Amino acid sequence: CASSFWDRDYEQYF.

The rearrangement links TRBV9 to TRBJ1-6, with D possibly TRBD1 on 5 matching bases. The CDR3 covers 13 residues. Germline values: CDR1 SGDLS, CDR2 YYNGEE. Trimming stripped 5 bases from V and 14 bases from J, with 17 bases between. The CDR3 bases are TGTGCCAGCAGAGACGGGACGGCTGGGGCCCTCCACTTT. Its protein product is CASRDGTAGALHF.

This clonotype has only a few counts. CDR3 in DNA: TGTGCCAGCAGCCGGAGCGGGGGCAGGGAGTACACTGAAGCTTTCTTT. This translates into CASSRSGGREYTEAFF. This chain uses TRBV11-3 with TRBJ1-1, with D possibly being TRBD1 (6 bases). With 5 bases removed from V and 3 bases from J, the gap between germline ends came to 19 bases. CDR3 length equals 16 residues. Germline assignment: CDR1 SGHNT and CDR2 YENEEA.